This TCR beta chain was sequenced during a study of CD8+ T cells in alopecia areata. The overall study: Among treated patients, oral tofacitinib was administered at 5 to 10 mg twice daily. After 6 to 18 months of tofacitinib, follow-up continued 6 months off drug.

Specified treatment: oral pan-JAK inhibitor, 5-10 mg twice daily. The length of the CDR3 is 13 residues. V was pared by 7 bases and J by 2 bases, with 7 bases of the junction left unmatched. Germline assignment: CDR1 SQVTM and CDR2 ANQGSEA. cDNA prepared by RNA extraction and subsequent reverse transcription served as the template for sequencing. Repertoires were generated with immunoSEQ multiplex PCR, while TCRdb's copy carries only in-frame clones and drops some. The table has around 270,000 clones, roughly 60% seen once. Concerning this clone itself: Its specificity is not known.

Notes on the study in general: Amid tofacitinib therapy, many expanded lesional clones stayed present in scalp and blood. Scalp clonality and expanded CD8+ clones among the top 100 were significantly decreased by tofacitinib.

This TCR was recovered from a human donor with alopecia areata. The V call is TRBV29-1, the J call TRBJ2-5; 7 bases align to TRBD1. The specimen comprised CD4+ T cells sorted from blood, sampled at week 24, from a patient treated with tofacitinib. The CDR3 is CSAGTVEQETQYF. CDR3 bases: TGCAGCGCAGGGACAGTGGAACAAGAGACCCAGTACTTC.